Listed below are T cell receptor beta chains from one sample, sequenced in a study of read filtering for tumor transcriptome and immune sequencing. One entry per CDR3 protein, called by TCRdb with MiXCR from the reads. This table holds about 62,000 distinct CDR3 sequences, around a fifth found once. Sequenced: a population of CD138-negative cells sorted from bone marrow. The receptors were gathered from a donor over 35 with multiple myeloma. Each CDR3 is given without its conserved first and last residue. Fields, in order: J gene, clone size, CDR3 length, V gene, CDR3 protein. For some rows the clone size is stated as once, few or many, or as a class when expanded; others skip it.

TRBJ2-3 | many | 15 | TRBV28 | ASSQNLGGGHTDTQY
TRBJ2-1 | many | 14 | TRBV7-2 | ASRSLTGATYNEQF
TRBJ1-5 | few | 12 | TRBV6-1 | ASSEYGGPQPQH
TRBJ2-2 | many | 15 | TRBV2 | ASSETSGRTDAGELF
TRBJ2-3 | . | 15 | TRBV5-1 | ASSERIAGGPTDTQY
TRBJ2-1 | many | 12 | TRBV20-1 | SARGGFSYNEQF
TRBJ2-1 | . | 13 | TRBV7-2 | ASTPRRAAYYEQF
TRBJ2-7 | many | 14 | TRBV7-6 | ASSLSGGQTTHEQY
TRBJ2-3 | . | 12 | TRBV20-1 | SAHWLSSTDTQY
TRBJ2-7 | many | 11 | TRBV6-1 | ASAGQPGYEQY
TRBJ2-3 | many | 13 | TRBV15 | ATSRDLQGVDTQY
TRBJ2-2 | . | 14 | TRBV7-2 | ASSRNSGASAGELF
TRBJ2-7 | many | 12 | TRBV27 | ASSLVGRTYEQY
TRBJ1-6 | medium-sized | 10 | TRBV7-9 | ASSRYNSPLH
TRBJ2-7 | few | 10 | TRBV6-1 | ASKQGPYEQY
TRBJ2-7 | many | 11 | TRBV20-1 | SARSRGAYEQY
TRBJ2-1 | few | 12 | TRBV29-1 | SVEGGGGWNEQF
TRBJ2-2 | . | 11 | TRBV20-1 | SAIQGNTVELF
TRBJ2-5 | many | 16 | TRBV11-2 | ASSRRSGSMIRQETQY
TRBJ2-1 | . | 9 | TRBV12-3/TRBV12-4 | ASTQTGSEF
TRBJ1-1 | many | 12 | TRBV29-1 | SVVGGPLNTEAF
TRBJ1-1 | . | 9 | TRBV29-1 | RVVPGAEAF
TRBJ2-1 | many | 13 | TRBV9 | AGSNSGRASDEQF
TRBJ2-7 | . | 13 | TRBV11-2 | ASSLGWEITYEQY
TRBJ2-7 | . | 12 | TRBV4-2 | ASSQDGHSYEQY
TRBJ1-5 | . | 13 | TRBV28 | ASSPGGAGNQPQH
TRBJ1-1 | many | 12 | TRBV19 | ASSIGGVNTEAF
TRBJ2-3 | many | 11 | TRBV2 | ASSREGTDTQY
TRBJ2-3 | many | 13 | TRBV7-9 | ASSSGQGRTDTQY
TRBJ1-4 | . | 13 | TRBV11-2 | ASSLGLGANEKLL
TRBJ2-1 | many | 9 | TRBV6-6 | ASGIYNEQF
TRBJ2-7 | . | 11 | TRBV20-1 | SANGVSTFEQY
TRBJ2-7 | . | 12 | TRBV28 | ASRDTRSSYEQY
TRBJ2-6 | many | 12 | TRBV5-1 | ASSDSSGANVLT
TRBJ2-7 | . | 13 | TRBV5-1 | ASSLGRGLAYEQY
TRBJ2-1 | many | 13 | TRBV6-1 | ASSEEGQGADEQF
TRBJ1-1 | many | 11 | TRBV29-1 | SVTRQPNTEAF
TRBJ2-5 | many | 13 | TRBV11-2 | ASSKTGGAQETQY
TRBJ2-1 | . | 12 | TRBV29-1 | SGRFPSGYNEQS
TRBJ2-3 | many | 10 | TRBV3-1 | ASSQVSDTQY
TRBJ2-2 | . | 13 | TRBV5-6 | VSTRDLINTGELF
TRBJ2-1 | many | 13 | TRBV6-4 | ASSATSGPDNEQF
TRBJ2-5 | many | 13 | TRBV6-2/TRBV6-3 | ASSPGLALRETQY
TRBJ1-1 | many | 7 | TRBV10-2 | ARDSEAF
TRBJ1-1 | many | 12 | TRBV28 | ASQQGSPNTEAF
TRBJ1-1 | many | 14 | TRBV7-8 | ASSLLWLGEGTEAF
TRBJ2-5 | many | 11 | TRBV30 | ASLGGARETQY
TRBJ1-2 | few | 12 | TRBV9 | ASSVGTGEYGYT
TRBJ2-3 | many | 15 | TRBV7-9 | ASSAARRGPSTDTQY